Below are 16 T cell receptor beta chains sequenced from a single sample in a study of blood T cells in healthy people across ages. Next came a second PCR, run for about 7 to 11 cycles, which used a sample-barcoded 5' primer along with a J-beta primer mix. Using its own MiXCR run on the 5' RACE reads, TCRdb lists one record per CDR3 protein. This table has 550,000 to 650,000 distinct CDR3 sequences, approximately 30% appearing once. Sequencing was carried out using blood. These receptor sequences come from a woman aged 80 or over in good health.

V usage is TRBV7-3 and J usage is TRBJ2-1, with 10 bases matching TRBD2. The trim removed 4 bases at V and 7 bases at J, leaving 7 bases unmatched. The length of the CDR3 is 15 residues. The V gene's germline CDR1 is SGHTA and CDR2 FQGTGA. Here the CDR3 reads CASSYGLAVWNEQFF. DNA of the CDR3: TGTGCCAGCAGCTACGGACTAGCGGTTTGGAATGAGCAGTTCTTC.

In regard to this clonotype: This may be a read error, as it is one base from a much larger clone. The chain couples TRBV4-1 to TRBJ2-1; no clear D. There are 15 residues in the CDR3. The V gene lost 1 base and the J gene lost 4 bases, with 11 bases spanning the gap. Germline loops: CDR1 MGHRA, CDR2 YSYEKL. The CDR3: CASSQGFIGYNEQFF. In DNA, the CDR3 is TGCGCCAGCAGCCAAGGGTTTATAGGATACAATGAGCAGTTCTTC.

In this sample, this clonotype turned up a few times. The CDR3 region is CASSGWGQGIFSGGLQETQYF. CDR3 in DNA: TGTGCCAGCAGTGGTTGGGGACAGGGGATTTTCAGCGGGGGACTCCAAGAGACCCAGTACTTC. The chain joins TRBV12-3 or TRBV12-4 to TRBJ2-5; 10 nucleotides match TRBD1. The junction had 22 bases not matched to a gene; V was cut back by 5 bases and J by 1 base. The CDR3 is 21 amino acids.

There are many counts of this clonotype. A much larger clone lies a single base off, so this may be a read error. CDR3: CSVNPGHGDTQYF. CDR3 nucleotides: TGCAGCGTTAACCCTGGACACGGCGATACGCAGTATTTT. The gene calls are TRBV29-1 and TRBJ2-3, with D possibly TRBD1 on 5 matching bases. Germline lookup yields CDR1 SQVTM and CDR2 ANQGSEA. Trimming took 5 bases from V and 6 from J, leaving 15 bases between them. The CDR3 extends over 13 amino acids.

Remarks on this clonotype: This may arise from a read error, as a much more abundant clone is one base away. CDR3 coding DNA: TGCGCCAGCAGCACGGGACTAGCGGGAGGAGATGAGCAGTACTTC. This encodes CASSTGLAGGDEQYF. The chain is built from TRBV5-1 and TRBJ2-5; 15 nucleotides align to TRBD2. This CDR3 is 15 amino acids long. Germline trimming cut 4 bases from V and 11 bases from J; bases unmatched to any gene: 9. CDR1 and CDR2 from the germline V gene are SGHRS and YFSETQ.

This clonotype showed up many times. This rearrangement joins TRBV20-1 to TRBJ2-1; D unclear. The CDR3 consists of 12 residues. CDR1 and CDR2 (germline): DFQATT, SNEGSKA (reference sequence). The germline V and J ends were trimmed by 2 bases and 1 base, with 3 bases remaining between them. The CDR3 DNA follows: TGCAGTGCTAGATGGTCCTACAATGAGCAGTTCTTC. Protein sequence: CSARWSYNEQFF.

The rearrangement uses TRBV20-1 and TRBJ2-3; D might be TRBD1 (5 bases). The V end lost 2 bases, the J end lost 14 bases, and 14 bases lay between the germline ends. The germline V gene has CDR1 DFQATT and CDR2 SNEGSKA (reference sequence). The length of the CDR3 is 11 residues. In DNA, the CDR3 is TGCAGTGCTAGAAACCCCGACAGTGGGTATTTT. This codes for CSARNPDSGYF.

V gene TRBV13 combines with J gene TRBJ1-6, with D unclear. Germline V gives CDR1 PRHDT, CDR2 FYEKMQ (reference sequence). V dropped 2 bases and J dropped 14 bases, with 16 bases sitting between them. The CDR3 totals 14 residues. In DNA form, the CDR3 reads TGTGCCAGCAGCTTAAAAGGGTACGGCACTGCCCTCCACTTT. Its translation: CASSLKGYGTALHF.

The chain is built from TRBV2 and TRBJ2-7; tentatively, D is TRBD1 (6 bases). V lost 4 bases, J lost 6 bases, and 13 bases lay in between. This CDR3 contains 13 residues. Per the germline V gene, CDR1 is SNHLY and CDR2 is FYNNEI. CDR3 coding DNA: TGTGCCAGCAGTGGGAGCTTAGGGGGCGAGCAGTACTTC. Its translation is CASSGSLGGEQYF.

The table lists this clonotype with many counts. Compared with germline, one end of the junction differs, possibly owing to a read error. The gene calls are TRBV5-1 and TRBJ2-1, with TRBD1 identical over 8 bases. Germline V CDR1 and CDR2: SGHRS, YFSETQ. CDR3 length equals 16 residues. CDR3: CANSQGQAQFYNEQFF. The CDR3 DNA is TGCGCCAACAGCCAGGGACAGGCCCAATTCTACAATGAGCAGTTCTTC.

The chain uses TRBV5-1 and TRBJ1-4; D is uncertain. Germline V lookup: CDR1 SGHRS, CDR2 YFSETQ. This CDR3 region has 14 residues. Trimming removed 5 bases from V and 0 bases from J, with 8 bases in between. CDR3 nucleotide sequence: TGCGCCAGCAGTCGGGGTACAACTAATGAAAAACTGTTTTTT. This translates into CASSRGTTNEKLFF.

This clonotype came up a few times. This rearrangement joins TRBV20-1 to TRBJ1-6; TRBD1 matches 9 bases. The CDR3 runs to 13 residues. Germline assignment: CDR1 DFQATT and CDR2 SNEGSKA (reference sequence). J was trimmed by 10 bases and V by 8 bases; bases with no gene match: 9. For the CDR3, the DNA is TGCAGTTTACCGGGACAGGGAGGGTCACCCCTCCACTTT. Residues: CSLPGQGGSPLHF.

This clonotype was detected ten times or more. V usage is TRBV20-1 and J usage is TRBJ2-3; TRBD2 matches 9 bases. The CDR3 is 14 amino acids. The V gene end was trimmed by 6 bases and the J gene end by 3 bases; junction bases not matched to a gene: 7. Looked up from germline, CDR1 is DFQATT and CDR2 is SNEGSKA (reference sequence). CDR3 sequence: CSAPAGGVTDTQYF. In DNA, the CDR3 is TGCAGTGCACCAGCGGGGGGCGTAACAGATACGCAGTATTTT.

The CDR3: CSVTQGVSTEAFF. The CDR3 DNA follows: TGCAGCGTTACCCAGGGGGTAAGCACTGAAGCTTTCTTT. The chain has TRBV29-1 and TRBJ1-1; 7 bases are shared with TRBD1. Germline values: CDR1 SQVTM, CDR2 ANQGSEA. After removal of 5 bases from V and 4 bases from J, the junction contained 7 bases not matched to a gene. The CDR3 loop spans 13 amino acids. The variable domain in full, completed from reference TRBV29-1 and TRBJ1-1, reads SAVISQKPSRDICQRGTSLTIQCQVDSQVTMMFWYRQQPGQSLTLIATANQGSEATYESGFVIDKFPISRPNLTFSTLTVSNMSPEDSSIYLCSVTQGVSTEAFFGQGTRLTVV.

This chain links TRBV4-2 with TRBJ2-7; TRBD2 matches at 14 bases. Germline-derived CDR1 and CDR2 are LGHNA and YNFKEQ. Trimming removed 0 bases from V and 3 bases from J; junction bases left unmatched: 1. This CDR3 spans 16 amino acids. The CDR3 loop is CASSQDGLAGGYEQYF. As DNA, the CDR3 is TGTGCCAGCAGCCAAGATGGACTAGCGGGAGGCTACGAGCAGTACTTC.

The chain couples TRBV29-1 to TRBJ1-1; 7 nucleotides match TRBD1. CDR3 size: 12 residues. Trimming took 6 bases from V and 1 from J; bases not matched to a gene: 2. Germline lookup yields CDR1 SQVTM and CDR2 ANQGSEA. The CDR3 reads CSVGTANTEAFF. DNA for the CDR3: TGCAGCGTGGGGACAGCGAACACTGAAGCTTTCTTT.